Presented here are 2 T cell receptor beta chains from one specimen sequenced in a study of breast tumors, draining lymph nodes, adjacent tissues. TCRdb processed the multiplex PCR reads anew with MiXCR; each CDR3 protein has one entry. This table holds tens of thousands of distinct CDR3 sequences, approximately 63% found once. The sequencing sample was made of breast tumor tissue. These receptors were obtained from a female donor with breast cancer. Some clones in this sample may be carry-over from other donors' samples.

This clonotype has more than one count but fewer than ten. An end of the junction does not agree with germline; a read error may underlie this. The chain carries TRBV6-6 and TRBJ2-1, with a tentative D call TRBD2 (7 bases). Germline-derived CDR1 and CDR2 are MNHNY and SVGAGI (reference sequence). CDR3 length: 14 amino acids. The CDR3 bases are TGTGCCAGCACTAAGGGGGAGGGGTACAATGTGCAGTTCTTC. The encoded protein is CASTKGEGYNVQFF.

There are many counts of this clonotype. Since a much larger clone is just one base distant, this may be a read error. The rearrangement links TRBV20-1 to TRBJ2-1; no clear D gene. This CDR3 contains 14 residues. CDR1 DFQATT and CDR2 SNEGSKA come from the germline V gene (reference sequence). Trimming stripped 0 bases from V and 9 bases from J, with 15 bases between. This chain's CDR3 is CSARDPYRPTEQFF. DNA for the CDR3: TGCAGTGCTAGAGACCCGTATCGGCCGACTGAGCAGTTCTTC.